The T cell receptor beta chain described here comes from a study of blood T cell repertoires in COVID-19. Profiling relied on immunoSEQ multiplex PCR, and the TCRdb table lists in-frame clones only, not all of them. Found here are over 250,000 clones, 90% of them singletons; the top ten hold 6.3%. Losses at the gene ends were 0 bases for V and 4 bases for J; bases not matched to a gene: 2. CDR1 is LGHNA, CDR2 YNFKEQ, per germline. The CDR3 is 16 residues long. The sequenced sample consisted of peripheral blood. This sequence originates from a woman in her forties or fifties with COVID-19, enrolled during active disease. The V call is TRBV4-2, the J call TRBJ2-3, with TRBD1 matching 12 bases. The CDR3 coding sequence is TGTGCCAGCAGCCAAGAAGGGACAGGGGGCTCAGATACGCAGTATTTT. This sequence encodes CASSQEGTGGSDTQYF.